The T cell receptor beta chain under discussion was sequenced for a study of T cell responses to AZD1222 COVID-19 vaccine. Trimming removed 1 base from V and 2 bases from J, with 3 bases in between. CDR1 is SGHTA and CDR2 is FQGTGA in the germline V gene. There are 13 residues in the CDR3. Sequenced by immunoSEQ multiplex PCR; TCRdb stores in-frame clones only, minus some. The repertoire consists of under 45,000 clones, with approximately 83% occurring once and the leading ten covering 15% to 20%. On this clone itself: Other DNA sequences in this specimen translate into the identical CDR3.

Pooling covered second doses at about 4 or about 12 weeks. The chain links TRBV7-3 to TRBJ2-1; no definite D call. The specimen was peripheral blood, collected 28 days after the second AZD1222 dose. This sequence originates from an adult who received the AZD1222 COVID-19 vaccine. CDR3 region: CASSLNTYNEQFF. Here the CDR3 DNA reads TGTGCCAGCAGCTTAAACACCTACAATGAGCAGTTCTTC.